The 18 T cell receptor beta chains below were found in one sample sequenced in a study of Ad26.COV2.S vaccination and SARS-CoV-2 variants. Treatment denoted: approximately 18 received Ad26.COV2.S at low or high dose, single or two shots; 5 received placebo; per-sample allocation not given. Day 63 after the first injection of vaccine or placebo was the sampling time. TCRdb keeps only in-frame clones here, not all; method: immunoSEQ multiplex PCR. The profile shows about 400,000 clones, 89% of them singletons. The sample in question was peripheral blood, obtained in a trial of Ad26.COV2.S vaccine versus placebo. The receptor source for this set is a person between 18 and 65 years old who received the Ad26.COV2.S COVID-19 vaccine or a placebo.

This chain links TRBV7-9 with TRBJ1-2; D gene unclear. This CDR3 has 18 amino acids. CDR1 and CDR2 (germline): SEHNR, FQNEAQ (reference sequence). Deletions cut 4 bases from V and 8 bases from J, with 29 bases between. The CDR3 coding sequence is TGTGCCAGCAGCTCCAGCATAGGGATTCGGGCGGCTGGGCGAGGCTACACCTTC. Its translation: CASSSSIGIRAAGRGYTF.

The chain uses TRBV28 and TRBJ2-7; D possibly matches TRBD1 or TRBD2 (5 bases each). Germline V gives CDR1 MDHEN, CDR2 SYDVKM. The CDR3 covers 15 residues. The V end lost 6 bases, the J end lost 0 bases, and 15 bases lay between the germline ends. Written as DNA, the CDR3 is TGTGCCAGCAGCCGCCCCGGGACGTCCTCCTACGAGCAGTACTTC. Protein product: CASSRPGTSSYEQYF.

The chain links TRBV24-1 to TRBJ1-5; maybe TRBD1 (5 bases). This CDR3 has 15 amino acids. V lost 3 bases to trimming and J lost 0 bases, with 8 bases between them. Germline CDR1 KGHDR, CDR2 SFDVKD. This CDR3 reads CATSDPGTSNQPQHF. The CDR3, as DNA: TGTGCCACCAGTGATCCCGGGACTAGCAATCAGCCCCAGCATTTT.

The chain is built from TRBV9 and TRBJ2-5; 10 bases are shared with TRBD1. This CDR3 has 15 residues. Germline assignment: CDR1 SGDLS and CDR2 YYNGEE. V lost 4 bases, J lost 4 bases, and 7 bases stayed unmatched. The CDR3 here is CASSPRGQGGETQYF. In DNA, the CDR3 is TGTGCCAGCAGCCCTCGTGGACAGGGGGGAGAGACCCAGTACTTC. Drawing the rest from reference TRBV9 and TRBJ2-5, the complete variable domain is DSGVTQTPKHLITATGQRVTLRCSPRSGDLSVYWYQQSLDQGLQFLIQYYNGEERAKGNILERFSAQQFPDLHSELNLSSLELGDSALYFCASSPRGQGGETQYFGPGTRLLVL.

In its sample, this clone was seen once. This rearrangement joins TRBV7-8 to TRBJ1-2; a possible D gene is TRBD1 (6 bases). The CDR3 spans 15 residues. Trimming took 6 bases from V and 2 from J, leaving 16 bases between them. Germline assignment: CDR1 SGHVS and CDR2 FQNEAQ. CDR3 bases: TGTGCCAGCAGTTCTCATCAGGGGAAAAACTATGGCTACACCTTC. It codes for CASSSHQGKNYGYTF.

The chain joins TRBV19 to TRBJ2-3, with 13 bases aligning to TRBD2. Germline CDR1 is LNHDA and CDR2 is SQIVND (reference sequence). The ends lost 6 bases at V and 6 bases at J; junction bases unmatched: 0. CDR3 length: 13 amino acids. CDR3 sequence: CASRGLAGDTQYF. CDR3 bases: TGTGCCAGTAGGGGACTAGCGGGGGATACGCAGTATTTT.

The chain links TRBV5-1 to TRBJ1-4; 9 nucleotides align to TRBD1. Germline V gene data show CDR1 as SGHRS and CDR2 as YFSETQ. The CDR3 covers 15 residues. Losses at the gene ends were 4 bases for V and 8 bases for J; bases not matched to a gene: 9. The CDR3, as DNA: TGCGCCAGCAGCACAAACAGGGGGCGAACGGAAAAACTGTTTTTT. It codes for CASSTNRGRTEKLFF.

This clone was recorded only once. The gene calls are TRBV19 and TRBJ2-1; the D gene is possibly TRBD1 (6 bases). Trimming shortened V by 4 bases and J by 3 bases, and 13 bases separated the two germline ends. The length of the CDR3 is 15 residues. CDR1 and CDR2 from the germline V gene are LNHDA and SQIVND (reference sequence). The DNA of the CDR3 is TGTGCCAGTAGTAAGGGAGACAGGTACTACAATGAGCAGTTCTTC. As protein: CASSKGDRYYNEQFF.

This clone was seen just once. V usage is TRBV7-3 and J usage is TRBJ2-5, with 7 bases identical to TRBD2. Trimming removed 2 bases from V and 4 bases from J; junction bases left unmatched: 10. The CDR3 has 16 residues. Germline V CDR1 and CDR2: SGHTA, FQGTGA. CDR3 sequence reads: CASSLASGGALETQYF. The CDR3 DNA sequence: TGTGCCAGCAGCTTAGCTAGCGGAGGGGCCTTAGAGACCCAGTACTTC.

The genes are TRBV5-1 and TRBJ2-7, with D possibly TRBD1 on 6 matching bases. The CDR3 has 13 amino acids. The V and J ends lost 9 bases and 1 base respectively, with 14 bases between them. Germline CDR1 reads SGHRS; CDR2 reads YFSETQ. DNA for the CDR3: TGCGCCACCAGAAAAGACAGGTCCTACGAGCAGTACTTC. Translating gives CATRKDRSYEQYF.

This chain links TRBV25-1 with TRBJ1-6, with D hard to call. The ends were cut back, 2 bases at V and 7 bases at J, with 12 bases in the middle. The CDR3 loop spans 15 amino acids. The V gene's germline CDR1 is MGHDK and CDR2 SYGVNS. The CDR3 DNA reads TGTGCCAGCAGTGAACCGACGGGCGGGAATTCACCCCTCCACTTT. This sequence encodes CASSEPTGGNSPLHF.

The chain links TRBV27 to TRBJ2-7; TRBD1 matches 8 bases. CDR1 and CDR2 from the germline V gene are MNHEY and SMNVEV (reference sequence). V trimming: 5 bases; J trimming: 2 bases; junction bases outside the gene matches: 8. The CDR3 length is 15 residues. For the CDR3, the DNA is TGTGCCAGCAGTAGGACAGGGTCTATCCCCTACGAGCAGTACTTC. It encodes CASSRTGSIPYEQYF.

Only a few counts were recorded for this clone. The chain recombines TRBV6-4 with TRBJ2-1; tentatively, D is TRBD2 (5 bases). With 5 bases removed from V and 5 bases from J, the gap between germline ends came to 10 bases. Germline CDR1 reads MRHNA; CDR2 reads SNTAGT. This CDR3 has 13 residues. CDR3 region: CASSKDLHNEQFF. The CDR3 DNA is TGTGCCAGCAGTAAGGACTTGCACAATGAGCAGTTCTTC.

The genes are TRBV28 and TRBJ2-5; 12 nucleotides line up with TRBD2. The CDR3 spans 15 residues. The germline V gene has CDR1 MDHEN and CDR2 SYDVKM. Trimming removed 6 bases from V and 4 bases from J; junction bases left unmatched: 6. Here the CDR3 reads CASSPSGRARETQYF. Here the CDR3 DNA reads TGTGCCAGCAGCCCTAGCGGGAGGGCCCGAGAGACCCAGTACTTC.

The rearrangement joins TRBV5-1 to TRBJ1-2; D gene unclear. The CDR3 has 15 amino acids. Germline CDR1 reads SGHRS; CDR2 reads YFSETQ. Trimming cost V 0 bases and J 1 base, with 10 bases left between them. CDR3 DNA sequence: TGCGCCAGCAGCTTGGCCGCCAGGCATAACTATGGCTACACCTTC. It yields the protein CASSLAARHNYGYTF.

The chain is built from TRBV7-6 and TRBJ2-1; 7 bases map to TRBD1. CDR1 is SGHVS and CDR2 is FNYEAQ in the germline V gene. The CDR3 runs 19 residues. V gave up 1 base and J gave up 4 bases; unmatched junction bases: 16. CDR3 sequence: CASSLGTPGQKAEYNEQFF. The CDR3 nucleotides are TGTGCCAGCAGCTTAGGTACTCCGGGACAGAAGGCGGAGTACAATGAGCAGTTCTTC.

The V call is TRBV3-1 (or the pseudogene TRBV3-2), the J call TRBJ1-2, with no clear D. The CDR3 covers 15 residues. CDR1 is LGHDT, CDR2 YNNKEL, per germline (reference sequence). V gave up 0 bases and J gave up 3 bases, with 11 bases separating them. CDR3 amino acids: CASSQDLWADYGYTF. The DNA for the CDR3 is TGTGCCAGCAGCCAAGATTTGTGGGCAGACTATGGCTACACCTTC.

V and J are TRBV6-4 and TRBJ2-7, with 8 bases matching TRBD2. V shed 6 bases and J 7 bases; nucleotides not matched to a gene: 23. The CDR3 extends over 18 amino acids. The V gene's germline CDR1 is MRHNA and CDR2 SNTAGT. CDR3 sequence reads: CASRNSPKLAASPMEQYF. In DNA form, the CDR3 reads TGTGCCAGCAGGAACTCCCCTAAACTAGCGGCGAGCCCGATGGAGCAGTACTTC.